This is a list of T cell receptor beta chains from one sample in a study of T cells in Graves' hyperthyroidism and ophthalmopathy. One entry per CDR3 protein, called by TCRdb with MiXCR from the multiplex PCR reads. The sample includes about 500,000 distinct CDR3 sequences, approximately 16% of them seen just once. The sequencing input was blood. The receptors stem from a woman aged 18-29 years with Graves' hyperthyroidism. CDR3s include the opening cysteine and the closing phenylalanine or tryptophan. The order of the fields is clone size, J gene, CDR3 length, V gene, D gene, CDR3 protein. The D gene is left open where the match is weak. The size entry is marked missing in some rows and otherwise reads once, few, many or a size class.

>few|TRBJ2-2|12|TRBV12-3/TRBV12-4|.
CASSRASGELFF
>few|TRBJ2-5|12|TRBV20-1|TRBD2
CSATSGRETQYF
>many|TRBJ2-1|15|TRBV20-1|.
CSAREGGRGAYEQFF
>few|TRBJ1-6|14|TRBV2|.
CASRGHRLNSPLHF
>.|TRBJ1-5|16|TRBV7-9|TRBD1
CASSPWAGTGDQPQHF
>.|TRBJ2-1|13|TRBV6-1|.
CASSKDRYNEQFF
>few|TRBJ2-1|11|TRBV29-1|.
CSVGRGNEQFF
>many|TRBJ2-6|13|TRBV27|.
CASSPGAANVLTF
>many|TRBJ1-2|11|TRBV28|.
CAVGVDYGYTF
>few|TRBJ1-1|17|TRBV27|.
CASFSRWGGSTNTEAFF
>few|TRBJ1-1|10|TRBV30|.
CAWNKGEAFF
>many|TRBJ1-6|15|TRBV12-3/TRBV12-4|.
CASSRHSSYNSPLHF
>few|TRBJ2-2|15|TRBV27|.
CASSLRRVLSGELFF
>few|TRBJ2-7|16|TRBV6-6|.
CASSYRGIGRSYEQYF
>many|TRBJ1-1|11|TRBV2|.
CASSEVTEAFF
>.|TRBJ1-2|13|TRBV30|.
CAWRRPAFYGYTF
>.|TRBJ2-7|15|TRBV12-3/TRBV12-4|.
CASSSRARLMDEQYF
>many|TRBJ2-1|16|TRBV12-3/TRBV12-4|TRBD1
CASSLASGGTGNEQFF
>many|TRBJ2-3|14|TRBV20-1|.
CSAEGERGTDTQYF
>.|TRBJ2-1|16|TRBV5-5|.
CASSLVFGLVSNEQFF
>many|TRBJ2-5|15|TRBV2|TRBD1
CASNDGDRGRETQYF
>many|TRBJ2-1|15|TRBV20-1|TRBD2
CSARTRDYPYNEQFF
>.|TRBJ2-2|18|TRBV6-4|TRBD2
CASSYPILAGVNTGELFF
>.|TRBJ1-1|15|TRBV9|.
CASSVAPTVNTEAFF
>.|TRBJ2-2|15|TRBV7-2|.
CASSLRGAYTGELFF
>.|TRBJ2-7|14|TRBV30|TRBD2
CAWRLAGGSYEQYF
>.|TRBJ2-7|15|TRBV27|TRBD1
CASSKGTGGLWEQYF
>.|TRBJ1-5|14|TRBV19|TRBD1
CASRPGQGAEPQHF
>.|TRBJ2-1|14|TRBV10-1|.
CASSDRGRYNEQFF
>many|TRBJ1-1|15|TRBV2|.
CASRSRGLHNTEAFF
>many|TRBJ2-3|14|TRBV5-8|.
CASSLQWAADTQYF
>many|TRBJ2-1|12|TRBV24-1|.
CATSAGYNEQFF
>.|TRBJ2-2|18|TRBV11-3|.
CASSLGVSGAPNTGELFF
>many|TRBJ2-7|11|TRBV3-1|.
CASSFQGEQYF
>many|TRBJ1-5|15|TRBV5-1|.
CASSLAGVGNQPQHF
>few|TRBJ2-7|13|TRBV20-1|.
CSASEPGGDEQYF
>many|TRBJ2-7|16|TRBV18|TRBD2
CASSPLAGPSSYEQYF
>.|TRBJ1-6|17|TRBV2|TRBD1
CASTNNRDRGRRAPLHF
>many|TRBJ2-3|15|TRBV11-3|TRBD2
CASSHSSGHTDTQYF
>many|TRBJ1-3|13|TRBV20-1|.
CSARSVFGNTIYF
>.|TRBJ2-2|15|TRBV18|.
CASSKDSAESGELFF
>.|TRBJ2-7|15|TRBV19|TRBD1
CASSRGRQGVIEQYF
>.|TRBJ2-5|13|TRBV5-1|TRBD1
CASSRDRIETQYF
>few|TRBJ2-7|14|TRBV19|TRBD1
CASSADRASYEQYF
>.|TRBJ2-7|16|TRBV7-9|.
CASSLDDRGLPYEQYF
>.|TRBJ1-6|16|TRBV12-5|.
CASGLVLGTGGSPLHF
>many|TRBJ2-7|15|TRBV27|TRBD2
CASSQGREGTYEQYF